This TCR beta chain comes out of a study of cytomegalovirus exposure and HLA in healthy donors. Study context: Among the 370 or so donors who were genotyped, 81% fell in the genetic ancestry cluster that is associated with self-reported Caucasian donors. Study-level points and caveats: Specificity for CMV antigens was confirmed in vitro for three of the CMV-associated chains.

PCR used 60 Vbeta primers and 13 Jbeta primers. Sequenced by immunoSEQ multiplex PCR; TCRdb stores in-frame clones only, minus some. The table has some 120,000 clones, less than 90% seen once. The CDR3 is 19 residues long. Trimming cost V 1 base and J 0 bases, with 22 bases left between them. Remarks on this clone: Its antigen remains unknown.

The TCR originated in a man between 45 and 60 years old in good health and CMV-seronegative. The sequenced material came from PBMCs. V gene TRBV5-7 combines with J gene TRBJ1-1; D is uncertain. TRBV5-7 is labeled an ORF, and its function is uncertain. DNA of the CDR3: TGTGCCAGCAGCTTGAACGAGGGCCCTTCGATTAATTTGAACACTGAAGCTTTCTTT. It encodes CASSLNEGPSINLNTEAFF.